The source of this T cell receptor (beta chain) is a study of beta chain features in type 1 diabetes. Background on the study: The number of sorted cells examined across all samples was roughly 100,000,000. General study results and limits: Type 1 diabetes patients had fewer VDJ junction insertions and more deletions. TCRB repertoires of naive, central memory and Treg cells appeared more similar among patients than among healthy donors.

What was sequenced were expressed TCRB transcripts, since all of the isolated RNA had been reverse transcribed. Profiled with immunoSEQ multiplex PCR; TCRdb holds only in-frame clones, not every one. The profile shows about 350,000 clones, about 18% of them singletons. The CDR3 has 12 residues. V was pared by 7 bases and J by 2 bases, with 12 bases between. Germline V gene lookup returns CDR1 SQVTM and CDR2 ANQGSEA. The authors took one heparinised blood draw, averaging approximately 110 mL, from each donor. To note about this clone: The antigen is unknown.

The specimen was naive CD4+ T cells from blood. The chain links TRBV29-1 to TRBJ2-7; possibly TRBD1 for D (6 bases). The origin of this receptor is a woman younger than 35 in good health. The CDR3 sequence is CSGKDSTYEQYF. The CDR3 DNA reads TGCAGCGGCAAGGACAGTACCTACGAGCAGTACTTC.